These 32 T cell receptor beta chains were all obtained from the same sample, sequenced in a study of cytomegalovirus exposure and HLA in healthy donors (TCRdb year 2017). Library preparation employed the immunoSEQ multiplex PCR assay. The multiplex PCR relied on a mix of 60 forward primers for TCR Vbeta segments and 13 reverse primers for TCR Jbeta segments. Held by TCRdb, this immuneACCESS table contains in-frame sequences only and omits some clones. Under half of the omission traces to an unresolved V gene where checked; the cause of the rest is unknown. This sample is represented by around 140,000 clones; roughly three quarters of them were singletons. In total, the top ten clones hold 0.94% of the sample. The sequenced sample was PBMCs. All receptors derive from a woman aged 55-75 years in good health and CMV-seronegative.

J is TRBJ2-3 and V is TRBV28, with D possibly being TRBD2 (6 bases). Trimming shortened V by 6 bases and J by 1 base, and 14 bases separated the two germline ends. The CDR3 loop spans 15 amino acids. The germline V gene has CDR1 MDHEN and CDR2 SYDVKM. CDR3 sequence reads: CASSPGGVGTDTQYF. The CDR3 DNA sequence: TGTGCCAGCAGCCCCGGGGGAGTCGGCACAGATACGCAGTATTTT.

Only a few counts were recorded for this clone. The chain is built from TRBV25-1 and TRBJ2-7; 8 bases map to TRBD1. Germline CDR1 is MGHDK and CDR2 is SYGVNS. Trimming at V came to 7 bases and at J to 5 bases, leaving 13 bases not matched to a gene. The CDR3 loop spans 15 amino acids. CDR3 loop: CASTQPGRGRNEQYF. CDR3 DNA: TGTGCCAGCACCCAGCCGGGCAGGGGGCGAAACGAGCAGTACTTC.

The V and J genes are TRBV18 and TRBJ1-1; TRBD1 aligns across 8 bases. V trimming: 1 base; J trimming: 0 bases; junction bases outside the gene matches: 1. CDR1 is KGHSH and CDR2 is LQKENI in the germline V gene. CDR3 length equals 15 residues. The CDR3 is CASSPLGQVNTEAFF. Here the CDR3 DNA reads TGTGCCAGCTCACCACTGGGACAGGTGAACACTGAAGCTTTCTTT.

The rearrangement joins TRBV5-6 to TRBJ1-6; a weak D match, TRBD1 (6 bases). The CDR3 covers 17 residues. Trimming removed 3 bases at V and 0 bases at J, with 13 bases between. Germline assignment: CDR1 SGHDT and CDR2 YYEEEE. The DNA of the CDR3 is TGTGCCAGCAGCTCTACAGGGCCTAGCTCCTATAATTCACCCCTCCACTTT. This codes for CASSSTGPSSYNSPLHF.

CDR3 sequence reads: CASSPRDRGLTNTEAFF. Here the CDR3 DNA reads TGCGCCAGCAGCCCCCGGGACAGGGGGCTAACGAACACTGAAGCTTTCTTT. The gene calls are TRBV5-1 and TRBJ1-1, with 12 bases aligning to TRBD1. The CDR3 runs 17 residues. The V gene's germline CDR1 is SGHRS and CDR2 YFSETQ. J was trimmed by 1 base and V by 4 bases; bases with no gene match: 8.

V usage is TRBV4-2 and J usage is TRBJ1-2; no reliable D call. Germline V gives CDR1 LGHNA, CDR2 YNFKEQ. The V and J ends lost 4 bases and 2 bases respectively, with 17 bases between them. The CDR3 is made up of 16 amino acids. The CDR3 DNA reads TGTGCCAGCAGCCCCCAACGGTGGGAGAGGAACTATGGCTACACCTTC. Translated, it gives CASSPQRWERNYGYTF.

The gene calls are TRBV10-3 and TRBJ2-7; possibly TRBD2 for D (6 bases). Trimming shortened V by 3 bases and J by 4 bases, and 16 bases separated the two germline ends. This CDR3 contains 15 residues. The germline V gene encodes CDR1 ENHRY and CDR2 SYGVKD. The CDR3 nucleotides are TGTGCCATCAGTGATGGTAAGGCTAGCGCTTACGAGCAGTACTTC. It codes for CAISDGKASAYEQYF.

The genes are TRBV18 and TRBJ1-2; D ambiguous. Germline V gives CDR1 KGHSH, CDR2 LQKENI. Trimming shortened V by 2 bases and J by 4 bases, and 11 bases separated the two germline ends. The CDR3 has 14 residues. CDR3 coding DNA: TGTGCCAGCTCACCAGCGGGGTTCTCCTATGGCTACACCTTC. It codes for CASSPAGFSYGYTF.

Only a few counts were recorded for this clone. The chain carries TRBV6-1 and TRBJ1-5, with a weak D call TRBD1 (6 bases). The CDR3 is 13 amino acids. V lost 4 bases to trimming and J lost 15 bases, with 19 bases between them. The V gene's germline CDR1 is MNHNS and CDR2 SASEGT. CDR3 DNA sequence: TGTGCCAGCAGTGTTCCCCGGGACAATGAAAGGCATTTT. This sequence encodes CASSVPRDNERHF.

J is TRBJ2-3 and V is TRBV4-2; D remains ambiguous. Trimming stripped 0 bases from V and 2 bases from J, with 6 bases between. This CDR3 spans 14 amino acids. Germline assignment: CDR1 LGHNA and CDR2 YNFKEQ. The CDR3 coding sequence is TGTGCCAGCAGCCAAGAATCTAACACAGATACGCAGTATTTT. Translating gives CASSQESNTDTQYF.

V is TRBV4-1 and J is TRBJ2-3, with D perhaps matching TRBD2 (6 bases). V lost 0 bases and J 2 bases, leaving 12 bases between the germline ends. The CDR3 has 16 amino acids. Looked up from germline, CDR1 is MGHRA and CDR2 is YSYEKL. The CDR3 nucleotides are TGCGCCAGCAGCCAAGATCTTGCGGGGTACACAGATACGCAGTATTTT. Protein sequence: CASSQDLAGYTDTQYF.

CDR3 residues: CASSSRPTGTNEKLFF. CDR3 DNA sequence: TGCGCCAGCAGCTCAAGACCGACAGGGACTAATGAAAAACTGTTTTTT. The rearrangement uses TRBV5-1 and TRBJ1-4; 7 nucleotides agree with TRBD1. The J segment lost 2 bases and the V segment lost 3 bases, leaving 7 bases of the junction unmatched. The CDR3 covers 16 residues. Per the germline V gene, CDR1 is SGHRS and CDR2 is YFSETQ.

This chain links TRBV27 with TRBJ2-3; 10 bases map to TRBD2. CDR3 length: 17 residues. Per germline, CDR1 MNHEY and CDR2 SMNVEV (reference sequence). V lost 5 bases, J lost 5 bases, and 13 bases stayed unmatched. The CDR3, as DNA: TGTGCCAGCAGTAACCGCCTAGCGGGGGCGAATGGAGATACGCAGTATTTT. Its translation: CASSNRLAGANGDTQYF.

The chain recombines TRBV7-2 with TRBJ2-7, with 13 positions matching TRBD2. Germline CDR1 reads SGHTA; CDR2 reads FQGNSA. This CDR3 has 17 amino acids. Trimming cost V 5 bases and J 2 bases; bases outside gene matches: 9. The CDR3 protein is CASSPPTSGGNAYEQYF. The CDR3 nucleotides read TGTGCCAGCAGCCCCCCGACTAGCGGGGGGAACGCCTACGAGCAGTACTTC.

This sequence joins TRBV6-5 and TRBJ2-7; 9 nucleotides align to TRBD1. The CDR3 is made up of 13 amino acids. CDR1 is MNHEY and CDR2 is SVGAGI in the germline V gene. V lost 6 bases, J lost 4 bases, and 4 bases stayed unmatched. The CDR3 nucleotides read TGTGCCAGCAGCTACGACAGGGGGTACGAGCAGTACTTC. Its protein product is CASSYDRGYEQYF.

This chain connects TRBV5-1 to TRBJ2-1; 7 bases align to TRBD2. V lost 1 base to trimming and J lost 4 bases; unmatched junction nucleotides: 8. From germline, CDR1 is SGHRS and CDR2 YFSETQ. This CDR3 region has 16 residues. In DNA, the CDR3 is TGCGCCAGCAGCTTGACTGGCGGGGGAGGATACAATGAGCAGTTCTTC. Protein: CASSLTGGGGYNEQFF.

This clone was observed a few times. The CDR3 protein is CASRRTGVDEQYF. The CDR3 region has the DNA TGTGCCAGTAGGCGGACAGGGGTGGACGAGCAGTACTTC. The J gene is TRBJ2-7, the V gene TRBV19; 9 nucleotides match TRBD1. CDR1 is LNHDA and CDR2 is SQIVND in the germline V gene (reference sequence). Trimming took 6 bases from V and 5 from J; bases not matched to a gene: 5. The CDR3 consists of 13 residues.

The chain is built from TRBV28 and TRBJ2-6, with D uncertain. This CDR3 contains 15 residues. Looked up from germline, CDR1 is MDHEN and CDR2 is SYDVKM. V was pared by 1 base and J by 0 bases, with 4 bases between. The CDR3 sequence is CASSLFSSGANVLTF. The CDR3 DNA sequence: TGTGCCAGCAGTTTATTCTCCTCTGGGGCCAACGTCCTGACTTTC. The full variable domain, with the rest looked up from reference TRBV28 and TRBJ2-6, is DVKVTQSSRYLVKRTGEKVFLECVQDMDHENMFWYRQDPGLGLRLIYFSYDVKMKEKGDIPEGYSVSREKKERFSLILESASTNQTSMYLCASSLFSSGANVLTFGAGSRLTVL.

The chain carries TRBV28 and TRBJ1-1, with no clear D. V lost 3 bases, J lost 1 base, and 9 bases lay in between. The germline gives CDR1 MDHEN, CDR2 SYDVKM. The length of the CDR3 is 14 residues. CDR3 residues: CASSFPDSNTEAFF. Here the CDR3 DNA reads TGTGCCAGCAGTTTCCCGGACTCGAACACTGAAGCTTTCTTT.

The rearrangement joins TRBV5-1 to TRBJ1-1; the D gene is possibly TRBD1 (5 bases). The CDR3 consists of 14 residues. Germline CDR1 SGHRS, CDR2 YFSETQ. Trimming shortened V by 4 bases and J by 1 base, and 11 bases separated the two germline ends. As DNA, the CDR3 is TGCGCCAGCAGCGTAGGACACGGGAACACTGAAGCTTTCTTT. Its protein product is CASSVGHGNTEAFF.

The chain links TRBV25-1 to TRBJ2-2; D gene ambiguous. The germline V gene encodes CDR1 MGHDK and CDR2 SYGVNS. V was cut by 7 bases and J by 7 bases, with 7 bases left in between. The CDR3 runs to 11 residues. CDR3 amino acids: CASTILGELFF. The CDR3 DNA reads TGTGCCAGCACCATACTCGGGGAGCTGTTTTTT.

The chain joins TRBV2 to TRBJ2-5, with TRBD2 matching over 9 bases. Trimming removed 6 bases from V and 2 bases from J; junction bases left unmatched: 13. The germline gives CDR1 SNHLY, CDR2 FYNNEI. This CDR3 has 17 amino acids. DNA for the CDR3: TGTGCCAGCAGATCCCCCAGGACTAGCGCCGCGCAAGAGACCCAGTACTTC. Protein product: CASRSPRTSAAQETQYF.

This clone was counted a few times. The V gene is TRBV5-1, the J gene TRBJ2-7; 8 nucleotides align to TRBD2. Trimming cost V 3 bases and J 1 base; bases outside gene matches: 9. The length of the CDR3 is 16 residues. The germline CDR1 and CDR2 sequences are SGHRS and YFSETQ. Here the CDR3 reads CASSSLTSGLSYEQYF. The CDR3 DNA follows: TGCGCCAGCAGCTCATTAACTAGCGGACTATCCTACGAGCAGTACTTC.

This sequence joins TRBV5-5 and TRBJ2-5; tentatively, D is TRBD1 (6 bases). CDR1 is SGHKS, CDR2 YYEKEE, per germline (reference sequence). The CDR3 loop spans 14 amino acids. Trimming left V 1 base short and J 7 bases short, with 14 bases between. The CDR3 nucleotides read TGTGCCAGCAGCTTGTTGTCAGGGGACCGGACCCAGTACTTC. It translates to CASSLLSGDRTQYF.

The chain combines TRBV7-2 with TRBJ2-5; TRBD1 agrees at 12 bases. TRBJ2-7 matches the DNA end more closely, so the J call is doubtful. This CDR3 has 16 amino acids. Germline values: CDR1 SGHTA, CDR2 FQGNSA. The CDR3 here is CASSFGTGGRVYEQYF. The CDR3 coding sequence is TGTGCCAGCAGCTTTGGGACAGGGGGCAGGGTCTACGAGCAGTACTTC.

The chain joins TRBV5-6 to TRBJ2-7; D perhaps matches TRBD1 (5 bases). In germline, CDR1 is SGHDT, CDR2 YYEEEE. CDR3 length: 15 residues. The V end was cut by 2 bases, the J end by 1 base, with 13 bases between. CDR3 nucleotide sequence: TGTGCCAGCAGCTTCGACCCGACAGCTTCCTACGAGCAGTACTTC. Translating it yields CASSFDPTASYEQYF.

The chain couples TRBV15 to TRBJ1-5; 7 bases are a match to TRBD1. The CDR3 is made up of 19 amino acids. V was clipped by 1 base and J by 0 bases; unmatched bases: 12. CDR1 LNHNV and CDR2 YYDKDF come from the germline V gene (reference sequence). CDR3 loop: CATSRARDRQPYSNQPQHF. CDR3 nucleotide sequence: TGTGCCACCAGCAGAGCCCGGGACAGACAGCCCTATAGCAATCAGCCCCAGCATTTT.

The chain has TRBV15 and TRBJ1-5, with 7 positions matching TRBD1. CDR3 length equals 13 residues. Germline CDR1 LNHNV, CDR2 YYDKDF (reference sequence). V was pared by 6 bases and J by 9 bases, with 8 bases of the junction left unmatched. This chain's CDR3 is CATRDRFRWPQHF. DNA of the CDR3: TGTGCCACCAGGGACAGGTTCCGGTGGCCCCAGCATTTT.

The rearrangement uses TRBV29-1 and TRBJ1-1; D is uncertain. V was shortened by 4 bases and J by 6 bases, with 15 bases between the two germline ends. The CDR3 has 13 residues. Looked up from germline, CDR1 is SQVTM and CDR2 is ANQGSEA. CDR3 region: CSVVAFVASEAFF. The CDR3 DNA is TGCAGCGTTGTTGCTTTTGTGGCCTCTGAAGCTTTCTTT. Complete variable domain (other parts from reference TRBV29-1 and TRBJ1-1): SAVISQKPSRDICQRGTSLTIQCQVDSQVTMMFWYRQQPGQSLTLIATANQGSEATYESGFVIDKFPISRPNLTFSTLTVSNMSPEDSSIYLCSVVAFVASEAFFGQGTRLTVV.

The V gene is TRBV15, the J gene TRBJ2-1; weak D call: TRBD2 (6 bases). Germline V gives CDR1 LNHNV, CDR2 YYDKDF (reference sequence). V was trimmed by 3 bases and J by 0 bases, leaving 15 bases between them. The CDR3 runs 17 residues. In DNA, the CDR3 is TGTGCCACCAGCAGGGGTAAGCGGGCGAGCTCCTACAATGAGCAGTTCTTC. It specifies CATSRGKRASSYNEQFF.

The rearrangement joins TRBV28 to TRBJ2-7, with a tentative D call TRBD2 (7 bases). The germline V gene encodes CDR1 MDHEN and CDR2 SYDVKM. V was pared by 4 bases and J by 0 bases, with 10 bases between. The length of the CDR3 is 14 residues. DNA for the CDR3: TGTGCCAGCAGTTCGGCGGGGGCCTCCTACGAGCAGTACTTC. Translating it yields CASSSAGASYEQYF.

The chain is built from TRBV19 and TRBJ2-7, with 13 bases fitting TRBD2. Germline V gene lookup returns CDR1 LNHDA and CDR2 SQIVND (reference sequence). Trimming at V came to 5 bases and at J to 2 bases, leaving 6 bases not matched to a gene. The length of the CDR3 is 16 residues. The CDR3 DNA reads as TGTGCCAGTAGTCCTCGGACTAGCGGGAGAACCTACGAGCAGTACTTC. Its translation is CASSPRTSGRTYEQYF.